This note documents a single T cell receptor beta chain sequence. In germline, CDR1 is KGHDR, CDR2 SFDVKD. V lost 4 bases, J lost 3 bases, and 6 bases stayed unmatched. The CDR3 contains 15 residues. These data come from a study of blood T cell repertoires in COVID-19. Turning to the study itself: Italy, Spain and the United States were the sources of the convalescent and acute COVID-19 samples. In each case, the material was cDNA or gDNA derived from T cells, B-cell-depleted T cells, or PBMCs.

In the original processing: Quantification of nucleated cells was approximated via reference gene primer amplification. Using immunoSEQ multiplex PCR, the repertoire was profiled, and TCRdb retains in-frame clones only, with some absent. V and J calls and clone size are those listed in that table; D and trimming were worked out from the DNA. The table records around 60,000 clones, approximately 80% of them present only once. The sequencing input was peripheral blood. The sequence was obtained from a woman older than 75 with acute or convalescent COVID-19. V and J are TRBV24-1 and TRBJ2-7; TRBD1 matches 9 bases. CDR3 amino acids: CATSDNRGRGYEQYF. CDR3 DNA sequence: TGTGCCACCAGTGACAACAGGGGGCGAGGCTACGAGCAGTACTTC.